These 18 T cell receptor beta chains came from one sample sequenced in a study of prognosis after radiotherapy for stage I lung cancer. TCR beta CDR3 was amplified from genomic DNA by two-round multiplex PCR. The authors ran first-round PCR with primers specific to each TRBV and TRBJ gene. TCRdb itself ran the multiplex PCR reads through MiXCR, one entry per CDR3 protein. The table has fewer than 25,000 distinct CDR3 sequences, around 46% seen once. The input for sequencing was PBMCs, taken before or after stereotactic body radiation therapy (not recorded which). Source of these receptors: a donor of 50 years or more with non-small cell lung cancer.

This clonotype has a count of ten or more. The chain recombines TRBV5-5 with TRBJ2-3; no definite D call. The V and J ends lost 0 bases and 1 base respectively, with 6 bases between them. Germline V gives CDR1 SGHKS, CDR2 YYEKEE (reference sequence). The CDR3 length is 14 residues. The CDR3 bases are TGTGCCAGCAGCTTGGGTGCGGGCACAGATACGCAGTATTTT. This translates into CASSLGAGTDTQYF.

With regard to this clonotype: This likely traces to a read error, being one base from a far larger clone. This chain joins TRBV6-5 and TRBJ2-2; D is unresolved. CDR3 length equals 14 residues. Germline V gives CDR1 MNHEY, CDR2 SVGAGI. The V gene lost 7 bases and the J gene lost 5 bases, with 14 bases spanning the gap. CDR3 amino acids: CASIQALGTGELFF. In DNA form, the CDR3 reads TGTGCCAGCATTCAGGCTCTAGGGACCGGGGAGCTGTTTTTT.

J is TRBJ2-2 and V is TRBV27; 8 bases are a match to TRBD2. This CDR3 has 19 amino acids. The V segment lost 7 bases and the J segment 5 bases; nucleotides outside the gene matches: 21. Germline assignment: CDR1 MNHEY and CDR2 SMNVEV (reference sequence). CDR3 loop: CASIPKRGRDQRETGELFF. The CDR3 DNA follows: TGTGCCAGCATTCCTAAGCGGGGCCGGGACCAGCGGGAGACCGGGGAGCTGTTTTTT.

V gene TRBV20-1 combines with J gene TRBJ2-1; no clear D gene. V was trimmed by 3 bases and J by 10 bases, leaving 16 bases between them. In germline, CDR1 is DFQATT, CDR2 SNEGSKA (reference sequence). CDR3 length: 13 amino acids. The CDR3 DNA reads TGCAGTGCTAGGCAGGATGGGCTCGGGGAGCAGTTCTTC. The encoded protein is CSARQDGLGEQFF.

Relative to its sample, this clonotype is medium-sized. The genes are TRBV6-5 and TRBJ2-1, with TRBD2 identical over 10 bases. The CDR3 has 16 amino acids. In germline, CDR1 is MNHEY, CDR2 SVGAGI. The V gene end was trimmed by 2 bases and the J gene end by 7 bases; junction bases not matched to a gene: 8. CDR3: CASSYRLAGGGNEQFF. The DNA for the CDR3 is TGTGCCAGCAGTTACCGACTAGCGGGTGGTGGGAATGAGCAGTTCTTC.

This clonotype was seen at least ten times. The rearrangement uses TRBV3-1 and TRBJ1-2; D gene uncertain. Germline CDR1 and CDR2: LGHDT and YNNKEL (reference sequence). Deletions cut 4 bases from V and 2 bases from J, with 11 bases between. This CDR3 has 14 amino acids. The CDR3 nucleotides are TGTGCCAGCAGCCCTCTAACGGACAACTATGGCTACACCTTC. Translated: CASSPLTDNYGYTF.

This clonotype came up many times. The chain couples TRBV6-1 to TRBJ2-5; 11 bases are shared with TRBD2. The length of the CDR3 is 16 residues. From germline, CDR1 is MNHNS and CDR2 SASEGT. V was clipped by 6 bases and J by 10 bases; unmatched bases: 16. This CDR3 is CASRKPGTSGYGDQYF. The CDR3 bases are TGTGCCAGCAGAAAACCCGGGACTAGCGGATACGGGGACCAGTACTTC.

This clonotype was detected only a few times. Since a far larger clone is one base different, this is likely a read error. The final CDR3 position lacks the conserved phenylalanine or tryptophan, pointing to a likely read error. The chain is built from TRBV6-4 and TRBJ2-7; 10 bases align to TRBD1. The CDR3 has 15 amino acids. V lost 5 bases to trimming and J lost 1 base; unmatched junction nucleotides: 5. Germline loops: CDR1 MRHNA, CDR2 SNTAGT. DNA for the CDR3: TGTGCCAGCAGTTATGGGGACAGGGGTTCCTACGAGCAGTACCTC. Translation: CASSYGDRGSYEQYL.

The sample holds many counts of this clonotype. V usage is TRBV7-6 and J usage is TRBJ2-7; 10 bases map to TRBD2. J was trimmed by 4 bases and V by 5 bases; bases with no gene match: 14. From germline, CDR1 is SGHVS and CDR2 FNYEAQ. This CDR3 comprises 17 residues. CDR3 DNA sequence: TGTGCCAGCAGCGTAAGCCCCAGCGGGAGGGCCGGGTACGAGCAGTACTTC. The encoded protein is CASSVSPSGRAGYEQYF.

In its sample, this clonotype was seen many times. The CDR3 DNA reads TGCAGTGCTAGGAATGATCTAGCGGGAGAGGTCGGGGAGCTGTTTTTT. It yields the protein CSARNDLAGEVGELFF. The chain links TRBV20-1 to TRBJ2-2; TRBD2 aligns across 10 bases. The V gene's germline CDR1 is DFQATT and CDR2 SNEGSKA (reference sequence). The J segment lost 7 bases and the V segment lost 3 bases, leaving 11 bases of the junction unmatched. CDR3 length equals 16 residues.

Comments on this clonotype: A read error may explain this, as a much larger clone is one base away. The chain joins TRBV4-1 to TRBJ2-1; 7 bases align to TRBD2. The ends lost 1 base at V and 4 bases at J; junction bases unmatched: 4. The CDR3 contains 15 residues. The germline gives CDR1 MGHRA, CDR2 YSYEKL. DNA for the CDR3: TGCGCCAGCAGCCAAGGAACTAGCGTATACAATGAGCAGTTCTTC. This translates into CASSQGTSVYNEQFF.

The rearrangement joins TRBV7-9 to TRBJ1-5; D unclear. The CDR3 contains 13 residues. CDR1 and CDR2 from the germline V gene are SEHNR and FQNEAQ (reference sequence). V lost 5 bases to trimming and J lost 2 bases, with 7 bases between them. The CDR3 bases are TGTGCCAGCAGCACGGATGGCAATCAGCCCCAGCATTTT. Amino acids: CASSTDGNQPQHF.

The chain joins TRBV6-2 or TRBV6-3 to TRBJ2-3; D is undetermined. The CDR3 covers 16 residues. V lost 7 bases and J lost 2, with 19 bases in between. Germline V CDR1 and CDR2: MNHEY, SVGEGT. The DNA of the CDR3 is TGTGCCAGCACTAGACGGTGTGTAGGGAACACAGATACGCAGTATTTT. Its translation: CASTRRCVGNTDTQYF.

The chain is built from TRBV28 and TRBJ1-2, with D tentatively TRBD1 (5 bases). The length of the CDR3 is 13 residues. Trimming removed 6 bases from V and 3 bases from J, with 11 bases in between. Germline assignment: CDR1 MDHEN and CDR2 SYDVKM. CDR3 sequence reads: CASRLGGDYGYTF. The CDR3, as DNA: TGTGCCAGCAGGCTCGGGGGGGACTATGGCTACACCTTC.

In its sample, this clonotype was seen many times. V is TRBV27 and J is TRBJ2-1; TRBD1 matches at 7 bases. J lost 3 bases, V lost 6 bases, and 17 bases had no gene match. The CDR3 extends over 18 amino acids. Germline CDR1 is MNHEY and CDR2 is SMNVEV (reference sequence). The CDR3 here is CASRQTQLGGRNYNEQFF. The CDR3 bases are TGTGCCAGCAGACAAACCCAGCTAGGGGGCAGAAACTACAATGAGCAGTTCTTC.

J is TRBJ2-3 and V is TRBV7-9, with D possibly being TRBD2 (5 bases). There are 17 residues in the CDR3. V was shortened by 4 bases and J by 0 bases, with 17 bases between the two germline ends. Per the germline V gene, CDR1 is SEHNR and CDR2 is FQNEAQ (reference sequence). The CDR3 is CASSYTNGKESTDTQYF. The DNA for the CDR3 is TGTGCCAGCAGCTATACTAACGGGAAAGAAAGCACAGATACGCAGTATTTT.

This clonotype was picked up many times. V and J are TRBV25-1 and TRBJ1-1; D is ambiguous. CDR1 is MGHDK and CDR2 is SYGVNS in the germline V gene. CDR3 length: 13 residues. V dropped 7 bases and J dropped 5 bases, with 14 bases sitting between them. CDR3 nucleotide sequence: TGTGCCAGCATGGCGGAGGCCGGAACTGAAGCTTTCTTT. This gives the protein CASMAEAGTEAFF. Supplemented by reference TRBV25-1 and TRBJ1-1, the full variable domain reads EADIYQTPRYLVIGTGKKITLECSQTMGHDKMYWYQQDPGMELHLIHYSYGVNSTEKGDLSSESTVSRIRTEHFPLTLESARPSHTSQYLCASMAEAGTEAFFGQGTRLTVV.

Worth noting for this clonotype: An end of the junction differs from the germline gene, which may be a read error. V usage is TRBV30 and J usage is TRBJ2-7; D perhaps matches TRBD1 (6 bases). This CDR3 region has 14 residues. Germline V gene lookup returns CDR1 GTSNPN and CDR2 SVGIG (reference sequence). The CDR3 bases are TGTTCCTGGAGTTTCGTTGGGGGCACCTACGAGCAGTACTTC. Protein: CSWSFVGGTYEQYF.